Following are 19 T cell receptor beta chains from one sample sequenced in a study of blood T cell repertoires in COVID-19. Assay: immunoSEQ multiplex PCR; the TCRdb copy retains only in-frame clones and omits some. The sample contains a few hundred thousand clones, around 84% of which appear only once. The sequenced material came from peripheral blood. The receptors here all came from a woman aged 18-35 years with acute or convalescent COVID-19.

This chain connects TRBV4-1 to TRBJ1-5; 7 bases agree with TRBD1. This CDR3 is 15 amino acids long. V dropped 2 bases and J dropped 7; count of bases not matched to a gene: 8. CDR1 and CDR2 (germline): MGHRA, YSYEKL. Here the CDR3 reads CASSQNRGRGQPQHF. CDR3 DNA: TGCGCCAGCAGCCAAAACAGGGGACGGGGACAGCCCCAGCATTTT.

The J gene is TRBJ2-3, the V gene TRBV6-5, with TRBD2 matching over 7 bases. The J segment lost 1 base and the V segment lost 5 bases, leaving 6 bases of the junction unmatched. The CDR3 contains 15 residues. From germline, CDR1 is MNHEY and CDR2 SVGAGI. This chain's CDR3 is CASSPGRGGTDTQYF. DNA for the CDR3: TGTGCCAGCAGTCCAGGGAGGGGAGGCACAGATACGCAGTATTTT.

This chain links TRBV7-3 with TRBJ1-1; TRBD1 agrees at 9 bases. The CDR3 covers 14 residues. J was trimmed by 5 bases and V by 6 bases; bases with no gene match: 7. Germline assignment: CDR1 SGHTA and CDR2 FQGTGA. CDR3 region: CASSSQGAGTEAFF. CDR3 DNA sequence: TGTGCCAGCAGTTCACAGGGGGCAGGGACTGAAGCTTTCTTT. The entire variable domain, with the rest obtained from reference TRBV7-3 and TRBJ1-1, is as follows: GAGVSQTPSNKVTEKGKYVELRCDPISGHTALYWYRQSLGQGPEFLIYFQGTGAADDSGLPNDRFFAVRPEGSVSTLKIQRTERGDSAVYLCASSSQGAGTEAFFGQGTRLTVV.

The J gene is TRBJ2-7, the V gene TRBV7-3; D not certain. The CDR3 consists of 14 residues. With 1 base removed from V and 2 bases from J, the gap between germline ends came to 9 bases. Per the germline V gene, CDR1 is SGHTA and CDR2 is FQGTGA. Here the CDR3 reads CASSLIPGPYEQYF. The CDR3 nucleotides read TGTGCCAGCAGCTTAATACCGGGTCCCTACGAGCAGTACTTC.

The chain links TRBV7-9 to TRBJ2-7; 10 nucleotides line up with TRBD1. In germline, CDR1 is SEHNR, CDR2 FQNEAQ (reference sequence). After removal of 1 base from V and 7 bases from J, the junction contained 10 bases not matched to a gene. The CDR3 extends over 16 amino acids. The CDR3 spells CASSLGAGTGVGEQYF. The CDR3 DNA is TGTGCCAGCAGCTTAGGAGCCGGGACAGGGGTTGGGGAGCAGTACTTC.

The CDR3 coding sequence is TGTGCCACCAGCAGAGAAGGACAGGGGGTCTATGGCTACACCTTC. This translates into CATSREGQGVYGYTF. The genes are TRBV15 and TRBJ1-2; 10 bases are shared with TRBD1. The CDR3 has 15 amino acids. Germline V gene data show CDR1 as LNHNV and CDR2 as YYDKDF (reference sequence). Losses at the gene ends were 0 bases for V and 4 bases for J; bases not matched to a gene: 2.

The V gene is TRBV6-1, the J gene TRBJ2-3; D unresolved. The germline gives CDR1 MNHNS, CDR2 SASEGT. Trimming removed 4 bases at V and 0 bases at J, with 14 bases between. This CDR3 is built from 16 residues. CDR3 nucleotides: TGTGCCAGCAGTGCCCTCCCAGTCGCTAGCACAGATACGCAGTATTTT. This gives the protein CASSALPVASTDTQYF.

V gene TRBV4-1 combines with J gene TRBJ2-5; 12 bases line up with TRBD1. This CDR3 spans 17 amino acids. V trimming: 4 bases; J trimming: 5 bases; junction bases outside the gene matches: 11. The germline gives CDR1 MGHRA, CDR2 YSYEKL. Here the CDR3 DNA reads TGCGCCAGCAGCCGCTTCCCCGGGACAGGGGGCAAGGAGACCCAGTACTTC. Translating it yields CASSRFPGTGGKETQYF.

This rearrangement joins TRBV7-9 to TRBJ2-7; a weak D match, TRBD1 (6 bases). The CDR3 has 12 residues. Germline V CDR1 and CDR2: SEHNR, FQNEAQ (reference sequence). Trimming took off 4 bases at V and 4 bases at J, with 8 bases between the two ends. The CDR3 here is CASSSDRYEQYF. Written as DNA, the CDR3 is TGTGCCAGCAGCTCAGACAGGTACGAGCAGTACTTC.

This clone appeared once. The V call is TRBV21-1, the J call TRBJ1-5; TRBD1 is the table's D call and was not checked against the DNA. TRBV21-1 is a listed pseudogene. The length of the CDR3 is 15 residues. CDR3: CASSKDDKPNQPQHF. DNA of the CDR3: TGTGCCAGCAGCAAAGACGACAAACCCAATCAGCCCCAGCATTTT.

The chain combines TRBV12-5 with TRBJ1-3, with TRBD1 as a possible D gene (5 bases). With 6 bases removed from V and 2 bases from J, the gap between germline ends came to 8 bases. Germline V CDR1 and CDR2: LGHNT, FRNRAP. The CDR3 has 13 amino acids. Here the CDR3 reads CASGVRAGNTIYF. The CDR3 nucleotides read TGTGCTAGTGGCGTCAGGGCTGGAAACACCATATATTTT.

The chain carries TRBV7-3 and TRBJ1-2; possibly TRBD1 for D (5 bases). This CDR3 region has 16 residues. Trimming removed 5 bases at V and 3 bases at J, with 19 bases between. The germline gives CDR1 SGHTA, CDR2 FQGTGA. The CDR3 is CASSQGGVQRDYGYTF. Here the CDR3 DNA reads TGTGCCAGCAGCCAGGGAGGGGTTCAGCGAGACTATGGCTACACCTTC.

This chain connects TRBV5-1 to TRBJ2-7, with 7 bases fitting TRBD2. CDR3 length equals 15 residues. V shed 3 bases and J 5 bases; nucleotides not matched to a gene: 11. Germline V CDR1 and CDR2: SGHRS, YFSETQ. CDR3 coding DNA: TGCGCCAGCAGCTGGTCTGCGGGAGTTCTCGACGAGCAGTACTTC. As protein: CASSWSAGVLDEQYF.

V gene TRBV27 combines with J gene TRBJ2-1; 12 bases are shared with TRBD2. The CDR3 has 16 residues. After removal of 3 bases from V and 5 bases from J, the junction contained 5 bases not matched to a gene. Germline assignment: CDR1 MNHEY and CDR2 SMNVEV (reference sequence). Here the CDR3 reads CASSLLLAGGHNEQFF. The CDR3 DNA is TGTGCCAGCAGTTTGCTACTAGCGGGAGGACACAATGAGCAGTTCTTC.

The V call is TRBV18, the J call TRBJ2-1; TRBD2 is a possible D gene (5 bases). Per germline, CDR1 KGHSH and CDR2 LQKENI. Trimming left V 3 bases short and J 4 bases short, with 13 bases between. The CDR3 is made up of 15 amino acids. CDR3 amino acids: CASSPNLARYNEQFF. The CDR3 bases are TGTGCCAGCTCACCGAATCTAGCTAGGTACAATGAGCAGTTCTTC. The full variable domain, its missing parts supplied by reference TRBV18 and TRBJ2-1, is NAGVMQNPRHLVRRRGQEARLRCSPMKGHSHVYWYRQLPEEGLKFMVYLQKENIIDESGMPKERFSAEFPKEGPSILRIQQVVRGDSAAYFCASSPNLARYNEQFFGPGTRLTVL.

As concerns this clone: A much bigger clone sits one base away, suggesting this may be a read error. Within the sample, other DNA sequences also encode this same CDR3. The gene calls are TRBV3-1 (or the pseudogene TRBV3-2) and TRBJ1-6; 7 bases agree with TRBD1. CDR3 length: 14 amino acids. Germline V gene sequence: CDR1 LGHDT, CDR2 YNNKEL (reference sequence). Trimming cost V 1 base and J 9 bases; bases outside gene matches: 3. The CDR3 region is CASSQGQGGSPLHF. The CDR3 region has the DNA TGTGCCAGCAGCCAAGGGCAGGGGGGTTCACCCCTCCACTTT.

The CDR3: CASSWTSGRANEQFF. The CDR3 DNA follows: TGTGCCAGCAGCTGGACTAGCGGGAGGGCTAATGAGCAGTTCTTC. This rearrangement joins TRBV7-3 to TRBJ2-1; TRBD2 aligns across 15 bases. Germline assignment: CDR1 SGHTA and CDR2 FQGTGA. The J segment lost 7 bases and the V segment lost 4 bases, leaving 2 bases of the junction unmatched. This CDR3 has 15 residues.

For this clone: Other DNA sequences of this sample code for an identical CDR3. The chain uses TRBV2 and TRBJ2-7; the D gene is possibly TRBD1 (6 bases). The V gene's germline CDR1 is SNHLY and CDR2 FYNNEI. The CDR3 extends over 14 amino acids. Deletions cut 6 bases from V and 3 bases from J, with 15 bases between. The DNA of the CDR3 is TGTGCCAGCAGCGAGAGAGGACAGAGCTACGAGCAGTACTTC. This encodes CASSERGQSYEQYF.

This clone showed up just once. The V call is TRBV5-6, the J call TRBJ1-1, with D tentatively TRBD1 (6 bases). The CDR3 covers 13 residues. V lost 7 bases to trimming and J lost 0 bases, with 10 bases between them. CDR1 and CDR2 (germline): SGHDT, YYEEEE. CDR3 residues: CASQDSMNTEAFF. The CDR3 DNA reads TGTGCCAGCCAGGACAGTATGAACACTGAAGCTTTCTTT.